The following is a TCR beta chain sequence with its context. Its antigen is undetermined. This sample stems from a study of T cell repertoires in cytomegalovirus infection. As for the study in general: It can be stated that public TCR beta signatures indicated CMV infection as well as a matching HLA type.

Study-wide findings and caveats: The response measured ex vivo was dominated by TCR beta clonotypes (HLA-C-restricted and CMV-specific).

With 2 bases clipped from V and 4 bases from J, the junction kept 1 base outside the gene matches. The germline V gene encodes CDR1 MNHEY and CDR2 SVGEGT. The CDR3 sequence is 14 residues long. TCRdb re-derived calls from the reads in MiXCR, one entry per CDR3 protein. The table shows 60,000 to 75,000 distinct CDR3 sequences, with about 27% occurring only once. This TCR was sampled from a human donor in good health (CMV status not recorded). Some clones in this sample may be carry-over from other donors' samples. The rearrangement links TRBV6-2 or TRBV6-3 to TRBJ1-5; 8 bases are shared with TRBD1. This specimen consisted of CD8+ T cells from cultured PBMCs, obtained from culture after CMV antigen stimulation. CDR3 nucleotide sequence: TGTGCCAGCAGTTACCGACAGGGGAATCAGCCCCAGCATTTT. Translation: CASSYRQGNQPQHF.